This entry lists 24 T cell receptor beta chains sequenced from one sample in a study of blood T cell repertoires in COVID-19. The table came from immunoSEQ multiplex PCR; TCRdb's copy has only in-frame clones and leaves some out. The table has some 130,000 clones, approximately 89% seen once. Sequenced sample: peripheral blood. These receptors were taken from a human donor in a cohort sampled during active COVID-19.

Note on this clone: At the DNA level, this CDR3 is encoded by other sequences in the same sample as well. J is TRBJ2-3 and V is TRBV9, with D possibly being TRBD1 (5 bases). This CDR3 comprises 13 residues. V shed 1 base and J shed 3 bases, with 6 bases lying between them. Germline values: CDR1 SGDLS, CDR2 YYNGEE. As DNA, the CDR3 is TGTGCCAGCAGCGTACAGGGAACAGATACGCAGTATTTT. This sequence encodes CASSVQGTDTQYF.

The DNA for the CDR3 is TGCGCCAGCAGCTTGGTTGGTAGGGAGGGCACTGAAGCTTTCTTT. It encodes CASSLVGREGTEAFF. This chain links TRBV5-1 with TRBJ1-1, with D unresolved. Germline CDR1 reads SGHRS; CDR2 reads YFSETQ. CDR3 length: 15 residues. Trimming removed 0 bases at V and 4 bases at J, with 13 bases between.

V gene TRBV7-2 combines with J gene TRBJ2-2; TRBD1 matches at 9 bases. V trimming: 2 bases; J trimming: 6 bases; junction bases outside the gene matches: 10. The CDR3 loop spans 17 amino acids. Per germline, CDR1 SGHTA and CDR2 FQGNSA. CDR3 nucleotides: TGTGCCAGCAGCTTAACCGGGACAGGGACTGGGGCCGGGGAGCTGTTTTTT. Translated, it gives CASSLTGTGTGAGELFF.

The chain is built from TRBV6-5 and TRBJ2-7, with 7 bases matching TRBD2. This CDR3 contains 15 residues. From germline, CDR1 is MNHEY and CDR2 SVGAGI. The V and J ends lost 6 bases and 0 bases, in that order; junction bases with no gene match: 8. The CDR3, as DNA: TGTGCCAGCAGCGCAGCTAGCGGTAGCTCCTACGAGCAGTACGTC. As protein: CASSAASGSSYEQYV.

This clone appeared once. This chain joins TRBV18 and TRBJ1-2, with 7 bases identical to TRBD1. CDR1 and CDR2 (germline): KGHSH, LQKENI. J gave up 13 bases and V 2 bases, and 10 bases lay outside the gene matches. The CDR3 is 13 amino acids. In DNA, the CDR3 is TGTGCCAGCTCACCATTAGGGGGCTGGTTCGTCACCTTC. Translating it yields CASSPLGGWFVTF.

This sequence joins TRBV19 and TRBJ1-5, with a weak D call TRBD1 (5 bases). V dropped 5 bases and J dropped 0 bases, with 8 bases sitting between them. Germline lookup yields CDR1 LNHDA and CDR2 SQIVND (reference sequence). This CDR3 is 14 amino acids long. CDR3 in amino acids: CASSYTGSNQPQHF. CDR3 in DNA: TGTGCCAGTAGTTACACAGGTAGCAATCAGCCCCAGCATTTT.

CDR3 protein: CASSLLLGWQALSLSPLHF. The CDR3 region has the DNA TGTGCCAGCAGTTTACTACTCGGATGGCAGGCATTGTCCCTATCACCCCTCCACTTT. The chain links TRBV27 to TRBJ1-6; D is unresolved. This CDR3 region has 19 residues. CDR1 MNHEY and CDR2 SMNVEV come from the germline V gene (reference sequence). Trimming took off 2 bases at V and 10 bases at J, with 27 bases between the two ends.

The chain carries TRBV18 and TRBJ2-3; no firm D call. V dropped 3 bases and J dropped 4 bases, with 17 bases sitting between them. The CDR3 length is 16 residues. The germline CDR1 and CDR2 sequences are KGHSH and LQKENI. The CDR3 region is CASSPRVLGVSDTQYF. The CDR3 coding sequence is TGTGCCAGCTCACCTCGGGTACTTGGAGTCTCAGATACGCAGTATTTT.

This clone was seen a handful of times. V and J are TRBV11-3 and TRBJ1-1; D call uncertain. This CDR3 region has 11 residues. Germline values: CDR1 SGHNT, CDR2 YENEEA. The V end lost 6 bases, the J end lost 8 bases, and 10 bases lay between the germline ends. CDR3 nucleotides: TGTGCCAGCAGTTTGCGCGGAGAAGCTTTCTTT. Its protein product is CASSLRGEAFF.

V is TRBV3-1 (or the pseudogene TRBV3-2) and J is TRBJ2-4, with 13 bases lining up with TRBD2. CDR3 length: 16 amino acids. J lost 8 bases, V lost 3 bases, and 7 bases had no gene match. CDR1 LGHDT and CDR2 YNNKEL come from the germline V gene (reference sequence). In nucleotides, the CDR3 is TGTGCCAGCAGCCAGGCACTAGCGGGGGGGCAGGACATTCAGTACTTC. Translating it yields CASSQALAGGQDIQYF.

The chain combines TRBV12-3 or TRBV12-4 with TRBJ1-1; D is unclear. The CDR3 is made up of 13 amino acids. V lost 2 bases and J 1 base, leaving 5 bases between the germline ends. The CDR3 is CASSLNGNTEAFF. The CDR3 nucleotides are TGTGCCAGCAGTTTAAACGGGAACACTGAAGCTTTCTTT.

The chain combines TRBV2 with TRBJ1-1; D remains ambiguous. V gave up 6 bases and J gave up 8 bases, with 16 bases separating them. The CDR3 is 13 residues long. Per the germline V gene, CDR1 is SNHLY and CDR2 is FYNNEI. The CDR3 DNA follows: TGTGCCAGCAGGGATCAGAGTTTCGGGGAAGCTTTCTTT. It translates to CASRDQSFGEAFF.

The CDR3 sequence is CASSFGGGTDTQYF. The CDR3 DNA follows: TGTGCCAGCAGCTTCGGCGGGGGCACAGATACGCAGTATTTT. The rearrangement joins TRBV5-5 to TRBJ2-3, with D possibly matching TRBD2 (6 bases). Trimming took off 2 bases at V and 1 base at J, with 8 bases between the two ends. CDR3 size: 14 residues. The germline V gene encodes CDR1 SGHKS and CDR2 YYEKEE (reference sequence).

The rearrangement joins TRBV9 to TRBJ2-3, with 7 positions matching TRBD2. The germline gives CDR1 SGDLS, CDR2 YYNGEE. The CDR3 is 15 residues long. The ends lost 0 bases at V and 5 bases at J; junction bases unmatched: 6. Here the CDR3 DNA reads TGTGCCAGCAGCGTAGACGCGGGAGTTATAGATACGCAGTATTTT. This encodes CASSVDAGVIDTQYF.

The chain has TRBV28 and TRBJ1-1; weak D call: TRBD1 (6 bases). The germline V gene encodes CDR1 MDHEN and CDR2 SYDVKM. Between the trimmed V and J ends, which lost 6 bases and 5 bases, there was a span of 10 bases. The CDR3 consists of 12 residues. The CDR3 DNA reads as TGTGCCAGCAGGACAGGTCATACTGAAGCTTTCTTT. It codes for CASRTGHTEAFF.

The chain is built from TRBV5-1 and TRBJ2-1; no clear D. V dropped 0 bases and J dropped 3 bases, with 10 bases sitting between them. This CDR3 has 15 amino acids. In germline, CDR1 is SGHRS, CDR2 YFSETQ. CDR3 in amino acids: CASSLGRAVYNEQFF. For the CDR3, the DNA is TGCGCCAGCAGCTTGGGTCGTGCGGTCTACAATGAGCAGTTCTTC.

The table lists this clone with a count of one. The chain joins TRBV7-8 to TRBJ2-5, with a possible D match to TRBD1 (6 bases). Germline V gene sequence: CDR1 SGHVS, CDR2 FQNEAQ. The CDR3 is 14 amino acids. V was cut by 4 bases and J by 2 bases, with 11 bases left in between. CDR3 amino acids: CASSSPQGQETQYF. The CDR3, as DNA: TGTGCCAGCAGCTCCCCCCAGGGGCAAGAGACCCAGTACTTC.

V and J are TRBV7-2 and TRBJ1-4, with 7 bases fitting TRBD1. Germline V gene sequence: CDR1 SGHTA, CDR2 FQGNSA. The CDR3 length is 15 residues. V was pared by 2 bases and J by 7 bases, with 7 bases of the junction left unmatched. Written as DNA, the CDR3 is TGTGCCAGCAGCTTATTACGGGACAGAGGTGAAAAACTGTTTTTT. The encoded protein is CASSLLRDRGEKLFF.

The gene calls are TRBV6-6 and TRBJ1-6; 7 bases fit TRBD1. The germline CDR1 and CDR2 sequences are MNHNY and SVGAGI (reference sequence). Trimming took 2 bases from V and 10 from J; bases not matched to a gene: 11. The CDR3 is 16 amino acids. This CDR3 is CASSYPPEGARSPLHF. The CDR3 coding sequence is TGTGCCAGCAGTTACCCGCCCGAGGGGGCGAGGTCACCCCTCCACTTT.

The chain links TRBV5-6 to TRBJ1-3; D is uncertain. Per the germline V gene, CDR1 is SGHDT and CDR2 is YYEEEE. This CDR3 comprises 14 residues. Trimming shortened V by 0 bases and J by 0 bases, and 4 bases separated the two germline ends. The CDR3 DNA follows: TGTGCCAGCAGCTTGGGCAGCTCTGGAAACACCATATATTTT. This codes for CASSLGSSGNTIYF. Full variable domain (missing parts from reference TRBV5-6 and TRBJ1-3): DAGVTQSPTHLIKTRGQQVTLRCSPKSGHDTVSWYQQALGQGPQFIFQYYEEEERQRGNFPDRFSGHQFPNYSSELNVNALLLGDSALYLCASSLGSSGNTIYFGEGSWLTVV.

This clone was seen a handful of times. This chain uses TRBV6-5 with TRBJ1-1, with TRBD1 matching over 8 bases. Per germline, CDR1 MNHEY and CDR2 SVGAGI. The CDR3 is 14 amino acids. The ends lost 5 bases at V and 7 bases at J; junction bases unmatched: 9. CDR3 sequence: CASSQGQATLEAFF. The CDR3 nucleotides are TGTGCCAGCAGTCAGGGACAGGCGACACTTGAAGCTTTCTTT.

This clone was observed a handful of times. The chain carries TRBV27 and TRBJ1-6, with a tentative D call TRBD1 (5 bases). This CDR3 region has 12 residues. The germline V gene has CDR1 MNHEY and CDR2 SMNVEV (reference sequence). The germline V and J ends were trimmed by 8 bases and 9 bases, with 11 bases remaining between them. Written as DNA, the CDR3 is TGTGCCAGCCAAACAGGAATTTCACCCCTCCACTTT. It codes for CASQTGISPLHF.

The chain employs TRBV5-4 and TRBJ1-1, with TRBD1 matching over 8 bases. Germline CDR1 is SGHNT and CDR2 is YYREEE (reference sequence). V shed 1 base, J shed 6 bases, and the junction held 14 bases outside the gene matches. CDR3 length: 17 residues. The CDR3: CASSLKALTGAGAEAFF. In DNA form, the CDR3 reads TGTGCCAGCAGCTTGAAGGCCCTGACAGGGGCTGGGGCTGAAGCTTTCTTT.

The V call is TRBV5-1, the J call TRBJ2-1; D possibly corresponds to TRBD2 (6 bases). V lost 0 bases, J lost 3 bases, and 10 bases lay in between. There are 15 residues in the CDR3. Germline lookup yields CDR1 SGHRS and CDR2 YFSETQ. CDR3 in amino acids: CASSLAGLNYNEQFF. The CDR3 region has the DNA TGCGCCAGCAGCTTGGCGGGACTTAACTACAATGAGCAGTTCTTC.